This T cell receptor beta chain was identified during a study of cytomegalovirus exposure and HLA in healthy donors. The PCR was carried out with 60 Vbeta primers and 13 Jbeta primers. The table came from immunoSEQ multiplex PCR; TCRdb's copy has only in-frame clones and leaves some out. The profile shows around 120,000 clones, about 85% of them singletons. The V segment lost 10 bases and the J segment 2 bases; nucleotides outside the gene matches: 9. Germline-derived CDR1 and CDR2 are ENHRY and SYGVKD. CDR3 length: 14 residues. This sequence was found in a boy younger than 18 in good health and CMV-seronegative. The sequencing input was PBMCs. This chain joins TRBV10-3 and TRBJ2-7; 9 bases map to TRBD1. The CDR3 DNA is TGTGCCACCTTCTCACAGGGGGCGGCCTACGAGCAGTACTTC. The encoded protein is CATFSQGAAYEQYF.